This T cell receptor beta chain originates from a study of blood T cell repertoires in COVID-19. Between the trimmed V and J ends, which lost 3 bases and 2 bases, there was a span of 12 bases. The CDR3 loop spans 15 amino acids. From germline, CDR1 is MDHEN and CDR2 SYDVKM. Under the authors' procedure: Amplification of reference gene primers provided the estimated nucleated cell counts. Clones were sequenced by immunoSEQ multiplex PCR, and TCRdb holds only the in-frame ones, with some missing. V and J calls and clone size are as listed in that table; D and trimming were resolved from the DNA. The sample gives about 180,000 clones, around 87% of which show up once; roughly an eighth is in the top ten.

The sample consisted of peripheral blood. The sequence was obtained from a woman in her seventies with COVID-19, enrolled during active disease. The rearrangement joins TRBV28 to TRBJ2-3; D remains ambiguous. The CDR3 loop reads CASSFRYMVTDTQYF. The CDR3 coding sequence is TGTGCCAGCAGTTTTCGATACATGGTCACAGATACGCAGTATTTT.